This entry is about one T cell receptor (beta chain). The method was immunoSEQ multiplex PCR; TCRdb's version includes in-frame clones alone and lacks a portion of them. The repertoire includes 40,000 to 55,000 clones, about 90% of them detected once, and around 1.6% sits in the top ten. The CDR3 runs to 10 residues. Germline-derived CDR1 and CDR2 are DFQATT and SNEGSKA (reference sequence). The germline V and J ends were trimmed by 5 bases and 5 bases, with 7 bases remaining between them. The data are from a study of T cell changes during pregnancy in multiple sclerosis. This specimen was peripheral blood, taken in the first trimester of pregnancy. This chain uses TRBV20-1 with TRBJ2-7, with D hard to call. This clonotype originated in a female donor in good health, enrolled as a control in a pregnancy study. The CDR3 loop is CSAETHEQYF. In DNA form, the CDR3 reads TGCAGTGCTGAAACACACGAGCAGTACTTC.